The 11 T cell receptor beta chains in this list originate from one sample, sequenced in a study of tumor-infiltrating lymphocytes in primary liver carcinoma. cDNA specific to TCR beta was made from 450 to 500 ng of total RNA, with a constant-region primer employed for priming. Each TCR beta library was derived from three nested multiplex PCR rounds that employed slightly modified ARM-PCR. Each of the first two PCR rounds ran nine to ten cycles with TRBV1-TRBV30 forward and C-beta reverse primers. Each CDR3 protein gets one entry after TCRdb re-called the multiplex PCR reads with MiXCR. The sample carries 310,000 or so distinct CDR3 sequences, approximately 58% recorded once. Both blood RNA, taken from unsorted whole blood, and germline DNA were extracted. The sequencing input was peripheral blood. These receptors were taken from a woman aged 30 to 39 with primary liver carcinoma and hepatitis B virus infection.

This chain uses TRBV12-3 or TRBV12-4 with TRBJ1-3; D unresolved. V was cut by 8 bases and J by 4 bases, with 6 bases left in between. The CDR3 has 11 amino acids. CDR3 amino acids: CASSPGNTIYF. The CDR3 coding sequence is TGTGCCAGCTCTCCCGGAAACACCATATATTTT.

This clonotype was detected ten times or more. The V and J genes are TRBV11-2 and TRBJ2-5; 16 bases are a match to TRBD2. Germline lookup yields CDR1 SGHAT and CDR2 FQNNGV. V trimming: 5 bases; J trimming: 2 bases; junction bases outside the gene matches: 8. The CDR3 extends over 18 amino acids. This chain's CDR3 is CASSRGTSGRAFQETQYF. CDR3 DNA: TGTGCCAGCAGCCGAGGGACTAGCGGGAGGGCCTTTCAAGAGACCCAGTACTTC. Looking up the rest from reference TRBV11-2 and TRBJ2-5 gives the full variable domain: EAGVAQSPRYKIIEKRQSVAFWCNPISGHATLYWYQQILGQGPKLLIQFQNNGVVDDSQLPKDRFSAERLKGVDSTLKIQPAKLEDSAVYLCASSRGTSGRAFQETQYFGPGTRLLVL.

This clonotype was detected a few times. The J gene is TRBJ2-3, the V gene TRBV6-2 or TRBV6-3, with TRBD2 matching 14 bases. The CDR3 covers 16 residues. Looked up from germline, CDR1 is MNHEY and CDR2 is SVGEGT. The junction had 8 bases not matched to a gene; V was cut back by 6 bases and J by 6 bases. Here the CDR3 DNA reads TGTGCCAGCAGCAAGGGGACTAGCGGGAGATCGGATACGCAGTATTTT. Encoded protein: CASSKGTSGRSDTQYF.

As to this clonotype: Just one base apart from a much larger clone, this may be a read error. Here the CDR3 reads CASSHPPNSYKEQFF. For the CDR3, the DNA is TGCGCCAGCAGCCATCCACCCAACTCCTACAAAGAGCAGTTCTTC. The chain uses TRBV4-1 and TRBJ2-1; no definite D call. The CDR3 consists of 15 residues. Germline CDR1 MGHRA, CDR2 YSYEKL.

This chain connects TRBV4-3 to TRBJ1-5, with a possible D match to TRBD1 (5 bases). Trimming shortened V by 1 base and J by 7 bases, and 14 bases separated the two germline ends. This CDR3 has 15 amino acids. In germline, CDR1 is LGHNA, CDR2 YSLEER. The CDR3 reads CASSQVGGAGQPQHF. The CDR3 DNA follows: TGCGCCAGCAGCCAAGTTGGAGGGGCTGGCCAGCCCCAGCATTTT.

V gene TRBV12-3 or TRBV12-4 combines with J gene TRBJ1-3; D is uncertain. Deletions cut 5 bases from V and 7 bases from J, with 9 bases between. There are 12 residues in the CDR3. The CDR3 DNA reads TGTGCCAGCAGTCGACATGGGAACACCATATATTTT. Translating gives CASSRHGNTIYF.

Remarks on this clonotype: Being one base from a much bigger clone, this may be a read error. V and J are TRBV12-3 or TRBV12-4 and TRBJ1-5; D is unclear. The CDR3 sequence is 16 residues long. CDR3 in DNA: TGTGCCAGCAGTTTATCTAGGACGGAAAGCAATCAGCCCCTGCATTTT. Amino acid sequence: CASSLSRTESNQPLHF.

Concerning this clonotype: Being one base from a much bigger clone, this may be a read error. The rearrangement links TRBV12-3 or TRBV12-4 to TRBJ2-1; no clear D gene. The CDR3 is 12 residues long. The ends were cut back, 6 bases at V and 13 bases at J, with 16 bases in the middle. CDR3 sequence reads: CASSLRGFDQFF. The CDR3 DNA is TGTGCCAGCAGCTTGCGTGGCTTTGATCAGTTCTTC.

The chain employs TRBV7-9 and TRBJ2-3; a weak D match, TRBD2 (5 bases). Trimming stripped 2 bases from V and 5 bases from J, with 11 bases between. The CDR3 runs to 14 residues. Looked up from germline, CDR1 is SEHNR and CDR2 is FQNEAQ (reference sequence). The CDR3, as DNA: TGTGCCAGCAGCTTACGGGGATGGGGAGATACGCAGTATTTT. Protein product: CASSLRGWGDTQYF.

On this clonotype itself: One end of the junction fails to match germline, which may point to a read error. The chain employs TRBV6-1 and TRBJ2-7; tentatively, D is TRBD1 (5 bases). Germline values: CDR1 MNHNS, CDR2 SASEGT. The CDR3 consists of 15 residues. CDR3 bases: TGTGCCAACAGTGATACTGCAGGGTCTCCTACGAGTGGCTACTTC. Encoded protein: CANSDTAGSPTSGYF.

This rearrangement joins TRBV5-4 to TRBJ2-1; unclear D gene. The CDR3 consists of 13 residues. With 3 bases removed from V and 6 bases from J, the gap between germline ends came to 10 bases. CDR1 and CDR2 from the germline V gene are SGHNT and YYREEE (reference sequence). The CDR3 is CASSSLSSNEQFF. The CDR3 bases are TGTGCCAGCAGCTCACTATCGTCCAATGAGCAGTTCTTC.